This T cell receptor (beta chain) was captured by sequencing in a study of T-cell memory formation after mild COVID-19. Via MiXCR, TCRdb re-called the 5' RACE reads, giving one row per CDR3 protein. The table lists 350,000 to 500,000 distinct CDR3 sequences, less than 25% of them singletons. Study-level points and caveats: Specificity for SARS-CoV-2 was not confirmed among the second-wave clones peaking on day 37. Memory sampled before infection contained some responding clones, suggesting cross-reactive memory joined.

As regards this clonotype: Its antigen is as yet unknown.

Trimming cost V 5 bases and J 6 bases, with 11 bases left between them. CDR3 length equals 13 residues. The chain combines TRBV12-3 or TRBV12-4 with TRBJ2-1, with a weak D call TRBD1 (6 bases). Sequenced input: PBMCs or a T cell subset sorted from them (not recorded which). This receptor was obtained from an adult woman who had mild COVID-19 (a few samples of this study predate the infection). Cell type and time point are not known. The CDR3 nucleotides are TGTGCCAGCAGTCGGGACATCTTCAATGAGCAGTTCTTC. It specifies CASSRDIFNEQFF.